This entry lists 23 T cell receptor beta chains sequenced from one sample in a study of cytomegalovirus exposure and HLA in healthy donors. A multiplex PCR was run with 60 Vbeta primers and 13 Jbeta primers. TCRdb's table, derived via immunoSEQ multiplex PCR, lists solely in-frame clones and lacks some. The table includes roughly 190,000 clones, roughly four fifths detected once. Sequencing input: PBMCs. Receptors originate from a woman aged 18 to 35 in good health and CMV-seronegative.

The gene calls are TRBV5-6 and TRBJ2-1; 12 nucleotides agree with TRBD1. Germline V lookup: CDR1 SGHDT, CDR2 YYEEEE. The CDR3 contains 15 residues. The V segment lost 1 base and the J segment 9 bases; nucleotides outside the gene matches: 5. In DNA form, the CDR3 reads TGTGCCAGCAGCTTGCTGGGACAGGGGGCGAGTGAGCAGTTCTTC. Amino acids: CASSLLGQGASEQFF.

The chain has TRBV11-3 and TRBJ2-3; 12 bases fit TRBD2. The CDR3 runs to 18 residues. From germline, CDR1 is SGHNT and CDR2 YENEEA. Unmatched junction bases numbered 9, after V lost 1 base and J lost 4 bases. In DNA form, the CDR3 reads TGTGCCAGCAGCTTAGGGGTGACTAGCGGGAGTGGCTCAGATACGCAGTATTTT. Its translation: CASSLGVTSGSGSDTQYF. The full variable domain, rest sourced from reference TRBV11-3 and TRBJ2-3, is EAGVVQSPRYKIIEKKQPVAFWCNPISGHNTLYWYLQNLGQGPELLIRYENEEAVDDSQLPKDRFSAERLKGVDSTLKIQPAELGDSAVYLCASSLGVTSGSGSDTQYFGPGTRLTVL.

The rearrangement joins TRBV5-8 to TRBJ2-5; 10 bases align to TRBD2. The junction had 7 bases not matched to a gene; V was cut back by 4 bases and J by 4 bases. Per the germline V gene, CDR1 is SGHTS and CDR2 is YDEGEE. CDR3 size: 15 residues. Written as DNA, the CDR3 is TGTGCCAGCAGCCTCGGGACTAGCGTCCCAGAGACCCAGTACTTC. Encoded protein: CASSLGTSVPETQYF.

This chain connects TRBV28 to TRBJ1-2; perhaps TRBD1 as D (6 bases). Germline CDR1 and CDR2: MDHEN and SYDVKM. The CDR3 is 17 residues long. V was shortened by 5 bases and J by 2 bases, with 21 bases between the two germline ends. CDR3 sequence reads: CASSPGGAHSYNYGYTF. DNA of the CDR3: TGTGCCAGCAGTCCCGGGGGGGCTCATAGTTACAACTATGGCTACACCTTC.

This sequence joins TRBV30 and TRBJ1-2; TRBD1 agrees at 7 bases. Germline V gene data show CDR1 as GTSNPN and CDR2 as SVGIG (reference sequence). V shed 2 bases, J shed 4 bases, and the junction held 10 bases outside the gene matches. The CDR3 runs 15 residues. CDR3 loop: CAWSTQGGKGYGYTF. As DNA, the CDR3 is TGTGCCTGGAGTACCCAGGGGGGAAAAGGCTATGGCTACACCTTC. Combining the CDR3 with reference TRBV30 and TRBJ1-2 gives the whole variable domain SQTIHQWPATLVQPVGSPLSLECTVEGTSNPNLYWYRQAAGRGLQLLFYSVGIGQISSEVPQNLSASRPQDRQFILSSKKLLLSDSGFYLCAWSTQGGKGYGYTFGSGTRLTVV.

The sample holds a few counts of this clone. V and J are TRBV21-1 and TRBJ1-1. TRBV21-1 constitutes a pseudogene. CDR3 length equals 16 residues. CDR3 residues: CASSRGGRFWNTEAFF. DNA of the CDR3: TGTGCCAGCAGCAGGGGGGGGCGTTTCTGGAACACTGAAGCTTTCTTT.

This clone was seen more than once but under ten times. The chain joins TRBV2 to TRBJ2-1, with D possibly being TRBD2 (6 bases). The length of the CDR3 is 12 residues. Germline CDR1 SNHLY, CDR2 FYNNEI. V was cut by 4 bases and J by 12 bases, with 13 bases left in between. CDR3 protein: CASSALAGPQFF. In DNA form, the CDR3 reads TGTGCCAGCAGTGCATTGGCGGGGCCGCAGTTCTTC.

The rearrangement uses TRBV18 and TRBJ1-2; D uncertain. The CDR3 totals 14 residues. Trimming removed 2 bases at V and 4 bases at J, with 11 bases between. The germline V gene has CDR1 KGHSH and CDR2 LQKENI. CDR3 region: CASSPVTASYGYTF. CDR3 nucleotide sequence: TGTGCCAGCTCACCAGTTACAGCTTCCTATGGCTACACCTTC.

The CDR3 protein is CASRQGASYNEQFF. The CDR3 DNA follows: TGTGCCAGCAGGCAGGGGGCTTCCTACAATGAGCAGTTCTTC. This chain links TRBV2 with TRBJ2-1, with 8 positions matching TRBD1. Germline loops: CDR1 SNHLY, CDR2 FYNNEI. This CDR3 region has 14 residues. Germline trimming cut 6 bases from V and 1 base from J; bases unmatched to any gene: 2.

The chain employs TRBV7-2 and TRBJ1-1; tentatively, D is TRBD1 (6 bases). Between the trimmed V and J ends, which lost 5 bases and 1 base, there was a span of 8 bases. Germline-derived CDR1 and CDR2 are SGHTA and FQGNSA. The CDR3 sequence is 13 residues long. CDR3 bases: TGTGCCAGCAGCCGAGGGGGGAACACTGAAGCTTTCTTT. Translated: CASSRGGNTEAFF.

The V call is TRBV27, the J call TRBJ2-3, with 10 bases that match TRBD2. This CDR3 contains 17 residues. Germline trimming cut 0 bases from V and 0 bases from J; bases unmatched to any gene: 3. Per the germline V gene, CDR1 is MNHEY and CDR2 is SMNVEV (reference sequence). CDR3 loop: CASSLSASGGSTDTQYF. The CDR3 coding sequence is TGTGCCAGCAGTTTATCGGCTAGCGGGGGAAGCACAGATACGCAGTATTTT.

V and J are TRBV27 and TRBJ1-4; D is perhaps TRBD1 (5 bases). Germline V gives CDR1 MNHEY, CDR2 SMNVEV (reference sequence). Trimming took 1 base from V and 4 from J, leaving 16 bases between them. The CDR3 covers 17 residues. Here the CDR3 reads CASSLWGDRVHNEKLFF. In DNA form, the CDR3 reads TGTGCCAGCAGTTTATGGGGGGACCGGGTCCATAATGAAAAACTGTTTTTT.

This sequence joins TRBV19 and TRBJ2-1; TRBD2 matches at 10 bases. From germline, CDR1 is LNHDA and CDR2 SQIVND (reference sequence). The length of the CDR3 is 17 residues. Trimming took 9 bases from V and 3 from J; bases not matched to a gene: 14. CDR3 loop: CARRTSGRVQGYNEQFF. In DNA, the CDR3 is TGTGCCAGGCGGACTAGCGGAAGGGTCCAGGGCTACAATGAGCAGTTCTTC. Based on the CDR3 plus reference TRBV19 and TRBJ2-1, the full variable domain is DGGITQSPKYLFRKEGQNVTLSCEQNLNHDAMYWYRQDPGQGLRLIYYSQIVNDFQKGDIAEGYSVSREKKESFPLTVTSAQKNPTAFYLCARRTSGRVQGYNEQFFGPGTRLTVL.

In its sample, this clone was seen a few times. The chain has TRBV6-5 and TRBJ1-1; the D gene is possibly TRBD1 (5 bases). Trimming took 1 base from V and 2 from J, leaving 11 bases between them. CDR1 is MNHEY, CDR2 SVGAGI, per germline. The CDR3 has 15 residues. CDR3 coding DNA: TGTGCCAGCAGTTACTTGGACACTCGAAACACTGAAGCTTTCTTT. Translation gives CASSYLDTRNTEAFF.

This chain connects TRBV7-2 to TRBJ2-7, with 7 bases aligning to TRBD2. This CDR3 has 14 residues. Germline V gives CDR1 SGHTA, CDR2 FQGNSA. V lost 4 bases to trimming and J lost 3 bases; unmatched junction nucleotides: 6. The CDR3, as DNA: TGTGCCAGCAGCTGGCAAAGGACTAGCTACGAGCAGTACTTC. As protein: CASSWQRTSYEQYF. The variable domain in full, completed from reference TRBV7-2 and TRBJ2-7, reads GAGVSQSPSNKVTEKGKDVELRCDPISGHTALYWYRQSLGQGLEFLIYFQGNSAPDKSGLPSDRFSAERTGGSVSTLTIQRTQQEDSAVYLCASSWQRTSYEQYFGPGTRLTVT.

The genes are TRBV19 and TRBJ1-5; a weak D match, TRBD1 (6 bases). The V gene's germline CDR1 is LNHDA and CDR2 SQIVND (reference sequence). Trimming cost V 0 bases and J 4 bases, with 10 bases left between them. The CDR3 contains 15 residues. DNA for the CDR3: TGTGCCAGTAGTATAGATGGGGGCGGAAATCAGCCCCAGCATTTT. This codes for CASSIDGGGNQPQHF. The variable domain in full, with the rest retrieved from reference TRBV19 and TRBJ1-5, is DGGITQSPKYLFRKEGQNVTLSCEQNLNHDAMYWYRQDPGQGLRLIYYSQIVNDFQKGDIAEGYSVSREKKESFPLTVTSAQKNPTAFYLCASSIDGGGNQPQHFGDGTRLSIL.

The CDR3 protein is CASSSYWWDRERNEQFF. The CDR3 nucleotides are TGTGCCAGCAGCTCCTATTGGTGGGACAGGGAACGCAATGAGCAGTTCTTC. This chain joins TRBV5-6 and TRBJ2-1, with 9 positions matching TRBD1. The ends lost 3 bases at V and 6 bases at J; junction bases unmatched: 13. The CDR3 loop spans 17 amino acids. The V gene's germline CDR1 is SGHDT and CDR2 YYEEEE.

The chain joins TRBV10-1 to TRBJ2-2, with 11 bases identical to TRBD2. The ends lost 0 bases at V and 2 bases at J; junction bases unmatched: 11. The V gene's germline CDR1 is WNHNN and CDR2 SYGVQD (reference sequence). The CDR3 spans 20 residues. CDR3 loop: CASSESADSGRAPNTGELFF. In DNA form, the CDR3 reads TGCGCCAGCAGTGAGTCAGCTGATAGCGGGAGGGCCCCTAACACCGGGGAGCTGTTTTTT.

The rearrangement links TRBV27 to TRBJ2-7, with 11 positions matching TRBD1. Per the germline V gene, CDR1 is MNHEY and CDR2 is SMNVEV (reference sequence). J lost 4 bases, V lost 6 bases, and 5 bases had no gene match. The CDR3 sequence is 14 residues long. Here the CDR3 DNA reads TGTGCCAGCAGGCCCGGACAGGGGGCATACGAGCAGTACTTC. Translating gives CASRPGQGAYEQYF.

The rearrangement joins TRBV19 to TRBJ2-1; TRBD2 is a possible D gene (6 bases). Germline V gene sequence: CDR1 LNHDA, CDR2 SQIVND (reference sequence). The V end was cut by 5 bases, the J end by 7 bases, with 12 bases between. This CDR3 comprises 13 residues. The CDR3 DNA sequence: TGTGCCAGTAGTTTGGGGGGAGCGAATGAGCAGTTCTTC. Residues: CASSLGGANEQFF.

Here the CDR3 reads CASSLARGLEAFF. CDR3 DNA sequence: TGTGCCAGCAGTTTAGCCAGGGGGCTTGAAGCTTTCTTT. The gene calls are TRBV27 and TRBJ1-1; TRBD1 matches 8 bases. Looked up from germline, CDR1 is MNHEY and CDR2 is SMNVEV (reference sequence). This CDR3 has 13 residues. The junction had 3 bases not matched to a gene; V was cut back by 2 bases and J by 7 bases.

The chain links TRBV5-1 to TRBJ2-6; D uncertain. The CDR3 length is 15 residues. Germline values: CDR1 SGHRS, CDR2 YFSETQ. Trimming removed 4 bases from V and 2 bases from J, with 10 bases in between. The CDR3 reads CASSVSGTGANVLTF. In DNA, the CDR3 is TGCGCCAGCAGCGTCAGTGGTACTGGGGCCAACGTCCTGACTTTC.

CDR3 in amino acids: CASSLLVGGSGANVLTF. CDR3 in DNA: TGTGCCAGCAGTTTATTAGTAGGGGGTTCTGGGGCCAACGTCCTGACTTTC. The chain combines TRBV28 with TRBJ2-6; a possible D gene is TRBD1 (6 bases). The CDR3 runs to 17 residues. Trimming removed 1 base from V and 1 base from J, with 11 bases in between. Germline lookup yields CDR1 MDHEN and CDR2 SYDVKM.